This is a list of T cell receptor beta chains from one sample in a study of human thymus T cells. Using immunoSEQ multiplex PCR, the repertoire was profiled, and TCRdb retains in-frame clones only, with some absent. The table includes around 130,000 clones, about 93% detected once. The source material was thymus tissue. These receptors originate from a boy under two years old with a congenital heart defect but otherwise immunologically healthy. Each CDR3 is given with its conserved first and last residue. A D gene is named only where the DNA matches it firmly. Size is stated for part of the rows, as once, few or many counts, or as a class when the clone is expanded.

abundance	v_gene	j_gene	d_gene	CDR3nt	CDR3aa
NA	TRBV4-2	TRBJ2-2	TRBD2	TGTGCCAGCAGCCAAGAGGGACTAGCGGGTGGGCGGACCGGGGAGCTGTTTTTT	CASSQEGLAGGRTGELFF
NA	TRBV6-1	TRBJ1-2	NA	TGTGCCAGCAGTGAAGCGAGTGGGCGGCAGGGGAACTATGGCTACACCTTC	CASSEASGRQGNYGYTF
NA	TRBV12-5	TRBJ2-1	NA	TGTGCTAGTGGTTATCGACGGCCCATTCAGTTCTTC	CASGYRRPIQFF
few	TRBV28	TRBJ2-5	NA	TGTGCCAGCAGTTTTTCACCCCGGGCCCAGTACTTC	CASSFSPRAQYF
NA	TRBV11-2	TRBJ2-1	TRBD2	TGTGCCAGCAGCTTAGATATAGCGGGGGCCCCCAATGAGCAGTTCTTC	CASSLDIAGAPNEQFF
NA	TRBV2	TRBJ1-2	NA	TGTGCCAGCAGTGACGGCACCGGATGTCTTCCCTATGGCTACACCTTC	CASSDGTGCLPYGYTF
NA	TRBV25-1	TRBJ2-5	NA	TGTGCCAGCAGTGAACCAGCGGGTAATGGGACCCAGTACTTC	CASSEPAGNGTQYF
NA	TRBV27	TRBJ2-5	TRBD1	TGTGCCAGCAGTCCCTGGGGACAGGCTCAGGAGACCCAGTACTTC	CASSPWGQAQETQYF
NA	TRBV5-6	TRBJ2-3	NA	TGTGCCAGCAGCTTGACCGTCGGGGATACGCAGTATTTT	CASSLTVGDTQYF
NA	TRBV5-1	TRBJ1-1	TRBD1	TGCGCCAGCAGCTTGGCCCTGGACAGGGTTTGGGCTGAAGCTTTCTTT	CASSLALDRVWAEAFF
NA	TRBV18	TRBJ2-6	NA	TGTGCCAGCTCACCAAGGGGTGGGGCCAACGTCCTGACTTTC	CASSPRGGANVLTF
NA	TRBV15	TRBJ1-1	NA	TGTGCCACCAGCAGAGATCGACGGGGGCGCCGGGGCACTGAAGCTTTCTTT	CATSRDRRGRRGTEAFF
NA	TRBV6-1	TRBJ2-4	TRBD2	TGTGCCAGCAGTGAAGCGTCTCGGGGGGGCGCTATAGCCAAAAACATTCAGTACTTC	CASSEASRGGAIAKNIQYF
NA	TRBV5-6	TRBJ2-7	NA	TGTGCCAGCAGCATCGGGACGGGGTATCACGAGCAGTACTTC	CASSIGTGYHEQYF
once	TRBV7-2	TRBJ1-3	NA	TGTGCCAGCAGCTTATCGACCAGCGGGAGAGACAACACCATATATTTT	CASSLSTSGRDNTIYF
NA	TRBV18	TRBJ1-2	TRBD1	TGTGCCAGCGCCCTTGACAGGGACTATGGCTACACCTTC	CASALDRDYGYTF
NA	TRBV11-2	TRBJ1-6	NA	TGTGCCAGCAGTCCTACTGATTATAATTCACCCCTCCACTTT	CASSPTDYNSPLHF
NA	TRBV7-2	TRBJ2-3	TRBD1	TGTGCCAGCAGCTCCCGCGGGGACAGGGGGTCTGCGGCAGATACGCAGTATTTT	CASSSRGDRGSAADTQYF
NA	TRBV5-1	TRBJ2-7	NA	TGCGCCAGCAGCCCAACCGGGACCGCCACCTACGAGCAGTACTTC	CASSPTGTATYEQYF
NA	TRBV18	TRBJ2-7	TRBD1	TGTGCCAGCTCACCAGGAACCGGGACAGGGGGTAGCGAGCAGTACTTC	CASSPGTGTGGSEQYF
NA	TRBV7-9	TRBJ1-5	NA	TGTGCCAGCAGACCTCATCCCGACAGTCCAAATCAGCCCCAGCATTTT	CASRPHPDSPNQPQHF
NA	TRBV4-1	TRBJ2-1	NA	TGCGCCAGCAGCCTGGCGCTAGCCGATGAGCAGTTCTTC	CASSLALADEQFF
few	TRBV10-3	TRBJ2-2	TRBD2	TGTGCCATCAGTGAGAAAAGGACTAGCGGTGAAGCCGGGGAGCTGTTTTTT	CAISEKRTSGEAGELFF
NA	TRBV5-1	TRBJ2-1	TRBD1	TGCGCCAGCAGCCCCAAGACAGGGGCCTCCCTCGATGAGCAGTTCTTC	CASSPKTGASLDEQFF
NA	TRBV27	TRBJ2-3	TRBD2	TGTGCCAGCAGTTACCCCAGACTAGCGGGGGACACAGATACGCAGTATTTT	CASSYPRLAGDTDTQYF
once	TRBV27	TRBJ1-4	NA	TGTGCCAGCAGTCCCACCCTGGTTAATGAAAAACTGTTTTTT	CASSPTLVNEKLFF
NA	TRBV5-6	TRBJ1-2	TRBD1	TGTGCCAGCAGCGCGGACAGGGGGCGTTATGGCTACACCTTC	CASSADRGRYGYTF
NA	TRBV27	TRBJ2-1	NA	TGTGCCAGCAGTTTATTCCGGGACAACAATGAGCAGTTCTTC	CASSLFRDNNEQFF
NA	TRBV19	TRBJ2-1	TRBD2	TGTGCCAGTAGTATATCCCTAGCGGGGACAATATACAATGAGCAGTTCTTC	CASSISLAGTIYNEQFF
NA	TRBV19	TRBJ1-4	NA	TGTGCCAGTAGTATGCCCGACCCAGCAACTAATGAAAAACTGTTTTTT	CASSMPDPATNEKLFF
NA	TRBV6-4	TRBJ2-1	TRBD2	TGTGCCAGCAGTGACGGGAGGGCGGGGAATGAGCAGTTCTTC	CASSDGRAGNEQFF
once	TRBV30	TRBJ1-6	NA	TGTGCCTGGAGTGTACTAGGGTACTTTCATTCACCCCTCCACTTT	CAWSVLGYFHSPLHF
once	TRBV5-1	TRBJ2-6	TRBD2	TGCGCCAGCAGCTTGGGAAGGACTAGCGGGGGCCTAGGGGCCAACGTCCTGACTTTC	CASSLGRTSGGLGANVLTF
NA	TRBV7-2	TRBJ2-3	NA	TGTGCCAGCAGCTTAGGCACAGATACGCAGTATTTT	CASSLGTDTQYF
NA	TRBV4-3	TRBJ2-3	TRBD2	TGCGCCAGCAGCCAAGGGTTAGCAGCGGGGGTGTCAGATACGCAGTATTTT	CASSQGLAAGVSDTQYF
NA	TRBV2	TRBJ1-2	TRBD1	TGTGCCAGCAGAGATCCGGGACAGGGAAACTATGGCTACACCTTC	CASRDPGQGNYGYTF
NA	TRBV4-3	TRBJ1-6	NA	TGCGCCAGCAGCCCCGGACAAGGCCCGACTAATTCACCCCTCCACTTT	CASSPGQGPTNSPLHF
NA	TRBV19	TRBJ2-1	NA	TGTGCCAGTAGTAGCTCGGGGCAGAGAGGGGGCAATGAGCAGTTCTTC	CASSSSGQRGGNEQFF
NA	TRBV20-1	TRBJ2-7	NA	TGCAGTGCTACCCGAGACCACGAGCAGTACTTC	CSATRDHEQYF
NA	TRBV28	TRBJ2-7	NA	TGTGCCAGCAGTTTTTCCCTTACGGACGGAGGACCTACGCAGCAGTACTTC	CASSFSLTDGGPTQQYF
NA	TRBV5-6	TRBJ1-4	NA	TGTGCCAGCAGCTTGGCCAACTTCGGAGGTGAAAAACTGTTTTTT	CASSLANFGGEKLFF
once	TRBV6-5	TRBJ2-7	TRBD2	TGTGCCAGCAGTTGCGGACTAGCGGGGGGAACCTACGAGCAGTACTTC	CASSCGLAGGTYEQYF
NA	TRBV6-5	TRBJ2-2	NA	TGTGCCAGCAGTTATTCCGGGACGGGAGTGGGTGGGGAGCTGTTTTTT	CASSYSGTGVGGELFF
NA	TRBV19	TRBJ1-1	NA	TGTGCCAGTAAGGTGAATAGGGCACCAGAGACTTACACTGAAGCTTTCTTT	CASKVNRAPETYTEAFF
NA	TRBV7-2	TRBJ2-5	NA	TGTGCCAGCAGCCCAACACCAGAGGGGACCCAGTACTTC	CASSPTPEGTQYF
NA	TRBV18	TRBJ1-6	NA	TGTGCCAGCTCACTTCAGGGAGAAAGCTATAATTCACCCCTCCACTTT	CASSLQGESYNSPLHF
NA	TRBV27	TRBJ2-7	NA	TGTGCCAGCAGTTCCCTGTGGGACACCTACGAGCAGTACTTC	CASSSLWDTYEQYF
NA	TRBV6-6	TRBJ2-7	TRBD2	TGTGCCAGCAGACCATCACCGGGACTAGCGGACGAGCAGTACTTC	CASRPSPGLADEQYF
NA	TRBV5-1	TRBJ1-3	NA	TGCGCCAGCAGCTTGGCCGGGAGGAGAGGAAACACCATATATTTT	CASSLAGRRGNTIYF
NA	TRBV27	TRBJ2-7	NA	TGTGCCAGCAGTTTATTCGGCAGGGGTAAAAACGAGCAGTACTTC	CASSLFGRGKNEQYF
NA	TRBV6-5	TRBJ1-1	NA	TGTGCCAGCAGCCGCCATAACAGACAATTGGTAGCTTTCTTT	CASSRHNRQLVAFF
NA	TRBV6-5	TRBJ2-1	TRBD2	TGTGCCAGCAGTTTAGGACTAGCGTCTTACAATGAGCAGTTCTTC	CASSLGLASYNEQFF
NA	TRBV28	TRBJ1-1	NA	TGTGCCAGCAGTTCAAGGATGGACACTGAAGCTTTCTTT	CASSSRMDTEAFF
NA	TRBV5-6	TRBJ1-1	NA	TGTGCCAGCAGCCTTCCCCGATCGAACACTGAAGCTTTCTTT	CASSLPRSNTEAFF
NA	TRBV21-1	TRBJ1-1	NA	TGTGCCAGCAGCAGGGGCGCCTGGTGCACTGAAGCTTTCTTT	CASSRGAWCTEAFF
NA	TRBV7-2	TRBJ2-1	NA	TGTGCCAGCAGCTTAAAAGCACCAGGGGAGCAGTTCTTC	CASSLKAPGEQFF
once	TRBV28	TRBJ2-4	TRBD1	TGTGCCAGCAGTACCCTCAGGACAGGGTGGAACATTCAGTACTTC	CASSTLRTGWNIQYF
NA	TRBV9	TRBJ1-1	NA	TGTGCGTCCAGTCAGCAGCGTAGAGTCACAGATATGAACACTGAAGCTTTCTTT	CASSQQRRVTDMNTEAFF
NA	TRBV10-3	TRBJ2-5	NA	TGTGCCATCCAGAAGGAGCGGGCCCGGGAGACCCAGTACTTC	CAIQKERARETQYF